This T cell receptor beta chain was sequenced during a study of OX40 agonist ivuxolimab in advanced cancers. Assay: immunoSEQ multiplex PCR; the TCRdb copy retains only in-frame clones and omits some. The sample has around 99,000 clones, 91% seen once; the top ten hold about 1.2%. The CDR3 covers 18 residues. Germline V CDR1 and CDR2: SGHDN, FVKESK. After removal of 2 bases from V and 4 bases from J, the junction contained 12 bases not matched to a gene. The TCR was taken from an adult with an advanced solid tumor such as melanoma, head and neck, liver or kidney cancer. The chain recombines TRBV14 with TRBJ2-1, with TRBD2 identical over 9 bases. The sample in question was CD4+ or CD8+ T cells sorted from blood, obtained in a trial of the OX40 agonist ivuxolimab. CDR3 DNA sequence: TGTGCCAGCAGCCAAAGGGCAACTAGCGGGTCCGGATACAATGAGCAGTTCTTC. Translated, it gives CASSQRATSGSGYNEQFF.